Below are 20 T cell receptor beta chains sequenced from a single sample in a study of blood T cell repertoires in COVID-19. Clones were read by immunoSEQ multiplex PCR, and TCRdb kept only the in-frame ones, dropping some. The table shows about 170,000 clones, with about 80% occurring only once. Sequencing used peripheral blood. These receptor sequences come from a woman older than 75 with acute or convalescent COVID-19.

There are many counts of this clone. In the same sample, other DNA sequences code for this CDR3. The rearrangement joins TRBV6-2 or TRBV6-3 to TRBJ2-3; the match to TRBD2 covers 10 bases. J lost 5 bases, V lost 3 bases, and 11 bases had no gene match. The CDR3 length is 17 residues. Germline V gene sequence: CDR1 MNHEY, CDR2 SVGEGT. CDR3 protein: CASSYSASGRAEDTQYF. The CDR3 DNA is TGTGCCAGCAGTTATTCCGCCAGCGGGAGGGCAGAAGATACGCAGTATTTT.

The chain couples TRBV5-6 to TRBJ2-5; 7 bases agree with TRBD2. CDR3 length: 17 amino acids. Germline V gene data show CDR1 as SGHDT and CDR2 as YYEEEE. The J segment lost 0 bases and the V segment lost 5 bases, leaving 13 bases of the junction unmatched. DNA of the CDR3: TGTGCCAGCAGTTACACCTCTAGCGGCGGCTACCAAGAGACCCAGTACTTC. As protein: CASSYTSSGGYQETQYF.

The chain uses TRBV5-1 and TRBJ2-1; 7 positions agree with TRBD2. The CDR3 runs 15 residues. The germline V gene encodes CDR1 SGHRS and CDR2 YFSETQ. V gave up 3 bases and J gave up 1 base; unmatched junction bases: 4. For the CDR3, the DNA is TGCGCCAGCAGCTCTGACGGGGGGTCCTACAATGAGCAGTTCTTC. Its protein is CASSSDGGSYNEQFF.

J is TRBJ2-3 and V is TRBV5-1; weak D call: TRBD2 (5 bases). V lost 3 bases and J 5 bases, leaving 19 bases between the germline ends. The CDR3 consists of 16 residues. The V gene's germline CDR1 is SGHRS and CDR2 YFSETQ. DNA for the CDR3: TGCGCCAGCAGCTCAGAGGGAGCTAGCTGGGGAGATACGCAGTATTTT. As protein: CASSSEGASWGDTQYF.

This chain joins TRBV1 and TRBJ1-2; the table calls TRBD1, which could not be checked here. TRBV1 is deemed a pseudogene. CDR3 length equals 14 residues. The CDR3 sequence is CTSSQETGDYGYTF. In nucleotides, the CDR3 is TGCACCAGCAGCCAAGAGACAGGGGACTATGGCTACACCTTC.

The table lists this clone with a count of one. This chain uses TRBV5-1 with TRBJ2-5, with D maybe TRBD2 (5 bases). The CDR3 contains 14 residues. The germline V and J ends were trimmed by 4 bases and 2 bases, with 12 bases remaining between them. From germline, CDR1 is SGHRS and CDR2 YFSETQ. The CDR3 reads CASSRVTGQETQYF. The CDR3 region has the DNA TGCGCCAGCAGCAGGGTAACGGGGCAAGAGACCCAGTACTTC.

The sample holds a few counts of this clone. This chain links TRBV29-1 with TRBJ1-1; tentative D call: TRBD1 (5 bases). The CDR3 is 13 amino acids. V was cut by 5 bases and J by 4 bases, with 14 bases left in between. Germline loops: CDR1 SQVTM, CDR2 ANQGSEA. CDR3 sequence: CSVISGKGTEAFF. CDR3 bases: TGCAGCGTTATTTCAGGGAAAGGCACTGAAGCTTTCTTT.

This clone was picked up many times. This chain joins TRBV11-2 and TRBJ2-3; D remains unclear. The CDR3 is 15 amino acids. Germline values: CDR1 SGHAT, CDR2 FQNNGV. V shed 3 bases and J shed 2 bases, with 12 bases lying between them. This CDR3 is CASSLLWASTDTQYF. CDR3 DNA sequence: TGTGCCAGCAGCTTGCTGTGGGCCTCCACAGATACGCAGTATTTT.

The gene calls are TRBV5-6 and TRBJ1-6, with 8 bases that match TRBD1. CDR1 is SGHDT and CDR2 is YYEEEE in the germline V gene. The junction had 11 bases not matched to a gene; V was cut back by 6 bases and J by 9 bases. The CDR3 covers 15 residues. The CDR3 DNA reads TGTGCCAGCACCGCCTCCGGACAGGGAGTTTCACCCCTCCACTTT. Protein sequence: CASTASGQGVSPLHF.

In DNA, the CDR3 is TGTGCCAGCAGCAACCCGCCGGGAGAACTGTTTTTT. Translation gives CASSNPPGELFF. The chain links TRBV14 to TRBJ1-4, with no clear D. Germline V gene lookup returns CDR1 SGHDN and CDR2 FVKESK. The V end was cut by 5 bases, the J end by 12 bases, with 13 bases between. The CDR3 runs to 12 residues.

This clone was recorded only once. This chain uses TRBV28 with TRBJ2-7; TRBD1 is a possible D gene (6 bases). The CDR3 is made up of 13 amino acids. CDR1 is MDHEN, CDR2 SYDVKM, per germline. The V end was cut by 10 bases, the J end by 2 bases, with 15 bases between. The CDR3 region is CAIAGTPTYEQYF. DNA of the CDR3: TGTGCCATCGCCGGGACACCAACCTACGAGCAGTACTTC.

Points on this clone: The same CDR3 arises from other DNA sequences in this sample as well. J is TRBJ2-7 and V is TRBV29-1, with 8 bases identical to TRBD1. The CDR3 contains 13 residues. With V trimmed by 5 bases and J by 4 bases, 7 bases remained unmatched. Per the germline V gene, CDR1 is SQVTM and CDR2 is ANQGSEA. CDR3 nucleotide sequence: TGCAGCGTTCTGACAGGGGAGGCGTACGAGCAGTACTTC. Its translation: CSVLTGEAYEQYF.

The J gene is TRBJ2-2, the V gene TRBV19; perhaps TRBD1 as D (7 bases). Germline CDR1 LNHDA, CDR2 SQIVND (reference sequence). V was cut by 9 bases and J by 5 bases, with 19 bases left in between. The CDR3 contains 15 residues. The CDR3, as DNA: TGTGCCAGCCGTCTCCAGGGGGGAAAAACCGGGGAGCTGTTTTTT. Encoded protein: CASRLQGGKTGELFF.

Remarks on this clone: This sample includes further DNA sequences coding for the same CDR3. The J gene is TRBJ1-2, the V gene TRBV18; 8 bases map to TRBD1. The germline V gene has CDR1 KGHSH and CDR2 LQKENI. The CDR3 loop spans 13 amino acids. The ends lost 3 bases at V and 6 bases at J; junction bases unmatched: 3. DNA for the CDR3: TGTGCCAGCTCACCTACAGGGGGGGATGGCTACACCTTC. Its translation is CASSPTGGDGYTF.

The V gene is TRBV30, the J gene TRBJ2-7; TRBD1 agrees at 8 bases. Germline assignment: CDR1 GTSNPN and CDR2 SVGIG (reference sequence). J gave up 3 bases and V 7 bases, and 5 bases lay outside the gene matches. The CDR3 extends over 12 amino acids. CDR3 nucleotide sequence: TGTGCCTCTGGACAGGGATTCTACGAGCAGTACTTC. This sequence encodes CASGQGFYEQYF.

The gene calls are TRBV19 and TRBJ1-1; TRBD1 matches 7 bases. Germline CDR1 LNHDA, CDR2 SQIVND (reference sequence). V dropped 1 base and J dropped 1; count of bases not matched to a gene: 6. The CDR3 is made up of 16 amino acids. DNA of the CDR3: TGTGCCAGTAGTATAGGGTTCGGGACAGAGAACACTGAAGCTTTCTTT. Residues: CASSIGFGTENTEAFF.

The V gene is TRBV27, the J gene TRBJ2-1; D may be TRBD2 (6 bases). Germline V gene lookup returns CDR1 MNHEY and CDR2 SMNVEV (reference sequence). This CDR3 is 15 amino acids long. V lost 6 bases, J lost 6 bases, and 18 bases lay in between. The CDR3 sequence is CASSLWASATNEQFF. DNA for the CDR3: TGTGCCAGCAGCCTTTGGGCTAGCGCGACCAATGAGCAGTTCTTC.

This chain joins TRBV12-3 or TRBV12-4 and TRBJ1-2; D not resolved. Trimming removed 3 bases at V and 4 bases at J, with 9 bases between. The CDR3 has 13 amino acids. CDR3 loop: CASSFETVYGYTF. The CDR3 DNA sequence: TGTGCCAGCAGTTTCGAGACTGTCTATGGCTACACCTTC.

For this clone: It is likely a read error, because the conserved phenylalanine at the end of the CDR3 is missing. The DNA is omitted, as the CDR3 cannot be located on it reliably, and the CDR3 follows TCRdb's listing. This chain's CDR3 is CASSLGQSKI. The chain uses TRBV7-2 and TRBJ1-1; the table calls TRBD1, which could not be checked here. Per germline, CDR1 SGHTA and CDR2 FQGNSA. The CDR3 length equals 10 residues, ends included.

The V call is TRBV7-9, the J call TRBJ2-5, with TRBD1 identical over 10 bases. The CDR3 contains 15 residues. Germline V CDR1 and CDR2: SEHNR, FQNEAQ (reference sequence). J gave up 1 base and V 7 bases, and 6 bases lay outside the gene matches. The DNA of the CDR3 is TGTGCCAGCAATAACCGGGACAGGGGCCAAGAGACCCAGTACTTC. Its translation is CASNNRDRGQETQYF.